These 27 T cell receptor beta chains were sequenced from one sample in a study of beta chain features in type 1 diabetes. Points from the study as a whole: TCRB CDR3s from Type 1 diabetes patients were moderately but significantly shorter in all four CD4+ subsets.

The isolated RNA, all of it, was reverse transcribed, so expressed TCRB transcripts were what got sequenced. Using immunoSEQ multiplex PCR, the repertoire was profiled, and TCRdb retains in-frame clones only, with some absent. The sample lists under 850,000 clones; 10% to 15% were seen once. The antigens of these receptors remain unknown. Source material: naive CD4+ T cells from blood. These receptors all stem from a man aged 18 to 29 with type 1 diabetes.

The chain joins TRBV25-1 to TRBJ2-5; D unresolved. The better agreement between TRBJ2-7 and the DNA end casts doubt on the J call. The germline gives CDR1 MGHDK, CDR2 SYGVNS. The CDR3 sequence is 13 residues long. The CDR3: CASSRPMSYEQYF. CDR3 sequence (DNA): TGTGCCAGCAGTAGGCCGATGTCCTACGAGCAGTACTTC.

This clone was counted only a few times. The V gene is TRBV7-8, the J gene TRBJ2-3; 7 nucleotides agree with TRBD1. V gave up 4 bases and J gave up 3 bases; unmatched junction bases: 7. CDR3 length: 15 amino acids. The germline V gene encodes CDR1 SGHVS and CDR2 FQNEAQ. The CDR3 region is CASSSTGVSTDTQYF. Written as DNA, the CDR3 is TGTGCCAGCAGCTCCACAGGGGTTTCGACAGATACGCAGTATTTT.

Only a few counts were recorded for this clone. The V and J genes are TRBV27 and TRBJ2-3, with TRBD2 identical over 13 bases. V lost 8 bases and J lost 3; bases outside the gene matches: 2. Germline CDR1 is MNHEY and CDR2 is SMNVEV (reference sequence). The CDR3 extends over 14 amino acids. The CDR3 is CASLGLAGTDTQYF. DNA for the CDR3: TGTGCCAGCCTGGGACTAGCGGGGACAGATACGCAGTATTTT.

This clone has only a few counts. CDR3 in amino acids: CALAGPTGSPLHF. CDR3 DNA: TGTGCCCTGGCGGGCCCCACTGGGTCACCCCTCCACTTT. This rearrangement joins TRBV30 to TRBJ1-6; D is uncertain. Trimming stripped 8 bases from V and 10 bases from J, with 18 bases between. This CDR3 region has 13 residues. Germline values: CDR1 GTSNPN, CDR2 SVGIG (reference sequence).

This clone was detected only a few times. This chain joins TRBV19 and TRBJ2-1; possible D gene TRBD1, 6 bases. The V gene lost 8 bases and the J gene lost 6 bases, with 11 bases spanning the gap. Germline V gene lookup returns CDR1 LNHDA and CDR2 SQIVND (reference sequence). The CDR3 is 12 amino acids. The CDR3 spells CASGTGINEQFF. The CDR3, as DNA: TGTGCCAGTGGAACAGGGATCAATGAGCAGTTCTTC.

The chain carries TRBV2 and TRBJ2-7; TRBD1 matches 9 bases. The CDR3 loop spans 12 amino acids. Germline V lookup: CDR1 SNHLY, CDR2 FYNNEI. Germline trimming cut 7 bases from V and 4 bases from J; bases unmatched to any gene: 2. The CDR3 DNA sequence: TGTGCCAGCACTGGACAGGGGTACGAGCAGTACTTC. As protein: CASTGQGYEQYF. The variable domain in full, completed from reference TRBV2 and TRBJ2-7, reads EPEVTQTPSHQVTQMGQEVILRCVPISNHLYFYWYRQILGQKVEFLVSFYNNEISEKSEIFDDQFSVERPDGSNFTLKIRSTKLEDSAMYFCASTGQGYEQYFGPGTRLTVT.

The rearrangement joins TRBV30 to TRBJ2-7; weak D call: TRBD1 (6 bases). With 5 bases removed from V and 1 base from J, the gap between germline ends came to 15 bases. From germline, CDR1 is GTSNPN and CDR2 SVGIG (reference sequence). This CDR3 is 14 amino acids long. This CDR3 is CAWVKTGSSYEQYF. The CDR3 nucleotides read TGTGCCTGGGTAAAGACAGGATCATCCTACGAGCAGTACTTC.

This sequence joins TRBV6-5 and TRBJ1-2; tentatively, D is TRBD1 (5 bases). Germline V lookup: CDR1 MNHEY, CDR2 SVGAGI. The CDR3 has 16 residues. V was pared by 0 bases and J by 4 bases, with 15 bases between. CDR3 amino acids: CASSYSVVGVSYGYTF. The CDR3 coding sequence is TGTGCCAGCAGTTACTCGGTTGTGGGGGTTAGCTATGGCTACACCTTC.

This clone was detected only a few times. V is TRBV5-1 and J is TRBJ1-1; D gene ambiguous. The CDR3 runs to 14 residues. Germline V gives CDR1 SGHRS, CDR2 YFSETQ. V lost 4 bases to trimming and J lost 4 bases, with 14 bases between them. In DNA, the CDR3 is TGCGCCAGCAGCGTTGCCCTGGACGGCACTGAAGCTTTCTTT. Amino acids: CASSVALDGTEAFF.

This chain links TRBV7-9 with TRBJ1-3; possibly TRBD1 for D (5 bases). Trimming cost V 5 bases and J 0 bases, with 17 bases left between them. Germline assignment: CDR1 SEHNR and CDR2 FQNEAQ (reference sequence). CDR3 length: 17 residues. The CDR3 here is CASSLRQQITSGNTIYF. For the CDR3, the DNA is TGTGCCAGCAGCCTCCGACAGCAAATTACCTCTGGAAACACCATATATTTT. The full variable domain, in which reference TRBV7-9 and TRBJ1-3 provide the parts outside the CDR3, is DTGVSQNPRHKITKRGQNVTFRCDPISEHNRLYWYRQTLGQGPEFLTYFQNEAQLEKSRLLSDRFSAERPKGSFSTLEIQRTEQGDSAMYLCASSLRQQITSGNTIYFGEGSWLTVV.

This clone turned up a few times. In DNA form, the CDR3 reads TGTGCCAGCAGCTCATTAGGTTCGGGGGGGCGAGAGACCCAGTACTTC. Translation: CASSSLGSGGRETQYF. V usage is TRBV7-2 and J usage is TRBJ2-5, with TRBD2 matching 8 bases. Germline V gene lookup returns CDR1 SGHTA and CDR2 FQGNSA. The CDR3 runs to 16 residues. Trimming at V came to 4 bases and at J to 4 bases, leaving 11 bases not matched to a gene.

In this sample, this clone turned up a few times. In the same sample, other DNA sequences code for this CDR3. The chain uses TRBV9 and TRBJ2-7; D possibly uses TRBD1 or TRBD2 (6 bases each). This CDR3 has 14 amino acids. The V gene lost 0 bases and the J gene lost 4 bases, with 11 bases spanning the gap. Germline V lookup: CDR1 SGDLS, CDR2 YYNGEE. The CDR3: CASSVEGGPYEQYF. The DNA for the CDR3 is TGTGCCAGCAGCGTAGAGGGGGGACCTTACGAGCAGTACTTC.

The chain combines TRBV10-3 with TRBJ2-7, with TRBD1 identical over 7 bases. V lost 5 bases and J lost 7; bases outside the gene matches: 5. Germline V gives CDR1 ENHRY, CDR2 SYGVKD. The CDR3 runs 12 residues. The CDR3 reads CAISQTGEEQYF. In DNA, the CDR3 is TGTGCCATCAGTCAAACAGGGGAGGAGCAGTACTTC.

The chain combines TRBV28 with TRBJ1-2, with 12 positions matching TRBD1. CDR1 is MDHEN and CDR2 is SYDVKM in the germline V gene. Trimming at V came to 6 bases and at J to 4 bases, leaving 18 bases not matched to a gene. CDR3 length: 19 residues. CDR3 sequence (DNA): TGTGCCAGCAGCGTCACAGCAGGGACAGGGGGCGCGGTTTCCTATGGCTACACCTTC. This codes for CASSVTAGTGGAVSYGYTF.

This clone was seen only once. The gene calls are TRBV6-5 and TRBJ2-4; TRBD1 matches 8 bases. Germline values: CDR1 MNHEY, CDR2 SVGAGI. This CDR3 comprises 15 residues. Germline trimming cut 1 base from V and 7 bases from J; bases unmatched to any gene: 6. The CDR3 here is CASSYLDRVGNIQYF. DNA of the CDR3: TGTGCCAGCAGTTACTTGGACAGGGTAGGGAACATTCAGTACTTC.

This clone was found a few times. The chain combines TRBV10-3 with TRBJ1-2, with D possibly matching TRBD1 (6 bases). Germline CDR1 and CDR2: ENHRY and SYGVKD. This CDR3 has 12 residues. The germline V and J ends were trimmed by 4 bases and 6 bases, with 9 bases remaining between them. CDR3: CAISVTGDGYTF. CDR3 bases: TGTGCCATCAGTGTGACAGGTGATGGCTACACCTTC.

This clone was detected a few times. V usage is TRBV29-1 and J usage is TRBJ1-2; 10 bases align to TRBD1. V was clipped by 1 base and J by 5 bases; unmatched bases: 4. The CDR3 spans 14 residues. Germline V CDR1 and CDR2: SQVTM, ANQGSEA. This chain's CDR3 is CSVEGRTGGYGYTF. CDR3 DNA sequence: TGCAGCGTTGAAGGGCGGACAGGGGGATATGGCTACACCTTC.

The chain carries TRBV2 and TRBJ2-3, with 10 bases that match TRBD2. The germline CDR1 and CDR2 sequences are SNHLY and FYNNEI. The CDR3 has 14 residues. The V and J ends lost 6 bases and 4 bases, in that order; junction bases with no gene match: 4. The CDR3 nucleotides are TGTGCCAGCAGGACTAGCGGGTCCCCAGATACGCAGTATTTT. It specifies CASRTSGSPDTQYF.

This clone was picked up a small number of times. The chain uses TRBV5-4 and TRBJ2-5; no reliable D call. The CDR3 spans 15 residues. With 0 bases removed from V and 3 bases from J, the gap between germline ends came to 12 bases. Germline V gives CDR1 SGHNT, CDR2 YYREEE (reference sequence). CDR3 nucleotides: TGTGCCAGCAGCTTGGGAGGCGTCTCAGAAGAGACCCAGTACTTC. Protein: CASSLGGVSEETQYF.

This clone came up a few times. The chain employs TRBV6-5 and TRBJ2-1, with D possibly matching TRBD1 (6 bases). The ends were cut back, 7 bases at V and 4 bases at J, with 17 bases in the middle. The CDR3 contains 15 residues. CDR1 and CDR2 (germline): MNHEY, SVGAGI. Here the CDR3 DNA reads TGTGCCAGCAAGTTGTCTCTGGGGGCGTACAATGAGCAGTTCTTC. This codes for CASKLSLGAYNEQFF.

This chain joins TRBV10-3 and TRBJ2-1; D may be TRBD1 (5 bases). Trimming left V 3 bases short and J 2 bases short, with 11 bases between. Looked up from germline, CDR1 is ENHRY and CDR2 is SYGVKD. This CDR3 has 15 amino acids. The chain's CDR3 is CAISEPQGAYNEQFF. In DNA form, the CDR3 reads TGTGCCATCAGTGAACCTCAAGGGGCCTACAATGAGCAGTTCTTC.

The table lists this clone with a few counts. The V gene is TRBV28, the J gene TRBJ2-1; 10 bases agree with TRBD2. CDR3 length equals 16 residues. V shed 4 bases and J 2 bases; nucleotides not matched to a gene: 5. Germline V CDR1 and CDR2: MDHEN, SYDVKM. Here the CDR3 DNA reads TGTGCCAGCAGTTCCTCCAGCGGGGGGGCCTACAATGAGCAGTTCTTC. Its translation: CASSSSSGGAYNEQFF.

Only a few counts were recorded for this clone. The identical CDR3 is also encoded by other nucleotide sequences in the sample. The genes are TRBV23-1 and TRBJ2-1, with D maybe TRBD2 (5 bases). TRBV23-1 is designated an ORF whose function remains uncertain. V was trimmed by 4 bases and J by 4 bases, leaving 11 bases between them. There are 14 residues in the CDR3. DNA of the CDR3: TGCGCCAGCAGTCGAGGGCTGGGGTACAATGAGCAGTTCTTC. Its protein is CASSRGLGYNEQFF.

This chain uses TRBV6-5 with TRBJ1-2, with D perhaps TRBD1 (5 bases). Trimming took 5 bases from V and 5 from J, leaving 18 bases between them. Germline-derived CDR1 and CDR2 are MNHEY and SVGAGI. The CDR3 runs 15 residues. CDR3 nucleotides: TGTGCCAGCAGTAAACTAGGGGCTAAGAGTTATGGCTACACCTTC. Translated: CASSKLGAKSYGYTF.

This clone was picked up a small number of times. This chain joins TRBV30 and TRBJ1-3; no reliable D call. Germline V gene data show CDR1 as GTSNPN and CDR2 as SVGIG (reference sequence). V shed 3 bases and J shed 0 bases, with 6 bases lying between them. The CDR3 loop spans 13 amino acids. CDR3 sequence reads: CAWRKYSGNTIYF. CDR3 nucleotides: TGTGCCTGGAGAAAATACTCTGGAAACACCATATATTTT.

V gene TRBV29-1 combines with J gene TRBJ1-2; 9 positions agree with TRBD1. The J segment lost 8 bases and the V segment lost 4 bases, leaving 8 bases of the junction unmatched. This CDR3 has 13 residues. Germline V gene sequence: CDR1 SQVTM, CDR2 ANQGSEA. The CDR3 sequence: CSVVGTGPWGYTF. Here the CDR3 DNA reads TGCAGCGTTGTTGGGACAGGGCCTTGGGGCTACACCTTC.

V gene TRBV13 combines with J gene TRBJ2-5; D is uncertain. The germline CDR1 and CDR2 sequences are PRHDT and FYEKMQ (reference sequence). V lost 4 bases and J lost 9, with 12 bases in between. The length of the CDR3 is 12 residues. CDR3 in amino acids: CASSSAPRAQYF. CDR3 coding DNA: TGTGCCAGCAGCTCCGCACCTCGAGCCCAGTACTTC.